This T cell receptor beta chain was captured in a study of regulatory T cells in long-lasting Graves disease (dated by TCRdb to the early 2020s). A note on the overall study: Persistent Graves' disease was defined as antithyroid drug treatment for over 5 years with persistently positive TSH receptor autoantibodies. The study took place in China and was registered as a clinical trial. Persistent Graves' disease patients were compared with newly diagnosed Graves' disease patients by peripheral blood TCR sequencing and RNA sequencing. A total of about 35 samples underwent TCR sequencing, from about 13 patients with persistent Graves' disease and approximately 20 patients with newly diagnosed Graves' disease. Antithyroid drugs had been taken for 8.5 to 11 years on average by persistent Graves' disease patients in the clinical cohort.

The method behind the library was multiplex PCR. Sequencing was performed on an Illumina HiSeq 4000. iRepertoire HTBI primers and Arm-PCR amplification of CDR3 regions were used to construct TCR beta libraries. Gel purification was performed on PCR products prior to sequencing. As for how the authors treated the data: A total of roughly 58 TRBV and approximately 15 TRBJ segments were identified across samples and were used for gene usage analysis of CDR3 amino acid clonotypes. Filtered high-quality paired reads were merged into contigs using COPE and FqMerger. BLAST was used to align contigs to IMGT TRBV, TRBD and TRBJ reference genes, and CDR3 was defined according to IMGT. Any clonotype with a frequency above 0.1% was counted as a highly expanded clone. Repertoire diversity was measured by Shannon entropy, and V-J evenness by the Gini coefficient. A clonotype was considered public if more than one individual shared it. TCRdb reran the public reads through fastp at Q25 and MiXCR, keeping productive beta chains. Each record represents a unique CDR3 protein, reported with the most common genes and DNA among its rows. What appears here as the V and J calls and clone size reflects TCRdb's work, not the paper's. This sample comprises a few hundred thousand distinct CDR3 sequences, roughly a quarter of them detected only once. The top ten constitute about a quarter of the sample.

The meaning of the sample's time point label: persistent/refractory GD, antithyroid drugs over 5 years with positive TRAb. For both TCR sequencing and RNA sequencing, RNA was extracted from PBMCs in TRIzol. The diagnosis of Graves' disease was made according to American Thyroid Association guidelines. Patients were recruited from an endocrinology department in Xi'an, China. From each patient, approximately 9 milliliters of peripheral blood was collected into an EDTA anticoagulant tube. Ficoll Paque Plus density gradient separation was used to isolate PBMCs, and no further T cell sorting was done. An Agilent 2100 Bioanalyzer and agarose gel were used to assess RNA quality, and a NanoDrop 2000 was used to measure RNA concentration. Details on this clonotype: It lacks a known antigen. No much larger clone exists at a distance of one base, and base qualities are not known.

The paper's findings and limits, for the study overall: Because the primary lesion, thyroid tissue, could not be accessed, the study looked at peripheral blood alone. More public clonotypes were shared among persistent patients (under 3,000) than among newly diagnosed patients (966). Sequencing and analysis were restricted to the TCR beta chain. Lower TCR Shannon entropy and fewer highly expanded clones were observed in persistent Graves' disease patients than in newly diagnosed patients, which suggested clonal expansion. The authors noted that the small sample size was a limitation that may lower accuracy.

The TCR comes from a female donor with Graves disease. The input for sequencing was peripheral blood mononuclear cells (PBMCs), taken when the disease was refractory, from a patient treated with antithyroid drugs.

The base sequence is TGTGCCAGCACTGGGGGGGGGACAAATAAAGAGACCCAGTACTTC. It codes for CASTGGGTNKETQYF. The rearrangement joined TRBV2 to TRBJ2-5, and possibly TRBD2, on 7 matching bases. The CDR3 starts with the cysteine, ends with the phenylalanine, and has 15 residues. The retained sequence is limited to the CDR3, 45 bases, with the frame set at the first base. CDR1 and CDR2 are read off the germline V gene as SNHLY and FYNNEI. The V and J ends are trimmed by 7 bases and 3 bases, leaving 18 bases between them.